The 21 T cell receptor beta chains in this list originate from one sample, sequenced in a study of T cells in Graves' hyperthyroidism and ophthalmopathy. Amplification of TCR beta CDR3 regions was performed using RNA transcripts as template. First-round RT-PCR of the TCR CDR3 relied on the HTBI primer set. In TCRdb, the multiplex PCR reads were re-called with MiXCR into one record per CDR3 protein. Of hundreds of thousands of distinct CDR3 sequences in the sample, 14% to 15% are singletons; the top ten hold under 15%. The source material was blood. The receptors come from a young man with Graves' ophthalmopathy.

The chain links TRBV29-1 to TRBJ1-1; D possibly corresponds to TRBD1 (5 bases). CDR3 length: 12 amino acids. Germline CDR1 is SQVTM and CDR2 is ANQGSEA. The ends were cut back, 3 bases at V and 0 bases at J, with 5 bases in the middle. The CDR3 DNA reads as TGCAGCGTTGAGGGGGTGAACACTGAAGCTTTCTTT. This codes for CSVEGVNTEAFF.

This clonotype was found many times. The CDR3 protein is CASSFGTGKEAFF. Here the CDR3 DNA reads TGTGCCAGCAGTTTTGGGACCGGTAAAGAAGCTTTCTTT. This chain links TRBV12-3 or TRBV12-4 with TRBJ1-1; a weak D match, TRBD1 (5 bases). The CDR3 spans 13 residues. V was trimmed by 3 bases and J by 8 bases, leaving 13 bases between them.

The chain is built from TRBV7-3 and TRBJ2-5; a weak D match, TRBD2 (6 bases). Trimming pared 4 bases from V and 5 bases from J, leaving 26 bases between. The CDR3 is 18 residues long. CDR1 SGHTA and CDR2 FQGTGA come from the germline V gene. Written as DNA, the CDR3 is TGTGCCAGCAGCTCGCCATTGGGGCTAGCGCAGACCGGGGAGACCCAGTACTTC. This encodes CASSSPLGLAQTGETQYF.

This clonotype was counted at least ten times. CDR3 coding DNA: TGTGCCAGCAGTTACGAGGTAGTGGCCCTTGCACAGCCCCAGCATTTT. Its protein product is CASSYEVVALAQPQHF. The chain carries TRBV6-2 or TRBV6-3 and TRBJ1-5, with no clear D. The CDR3 length is 16 residues. Trimming pared 2 bases from V and 7 bases from J, leaving 18 bases between. Looked up from germline, CDR1 is MNHEY and CDR2 is SVGEGT.

This clonotype was counted between two and nine times. CDR3 sequence: CASSYRDRSYEQYF. The DNA of the CDR3 is TGTGCCAGCAGTTACCGGGACAGGAGCTACGAGCAGTACTTC. The rearrangement joins TRBV6-5 to TRBJ2-7, with TRBD1 matching over 8 bases. This CDR3 is 14 amino acids long. The J segment lost 3 bases and the V segment lost 2 bases, leaving 3 bases of the junction unmatched. Germline V gene sequence: CDR1 MNHEY, CDR2 SVGAGI.

This clonotype occurred many times. This chain links TRBV5-5 with TRBJ2-1; 11 bases align to TRBD2. CDR1 SGHKS and CDR2 YYEKEE come from the germline V gene (reference sequence). This CDR3 comprises 15 residues. J gave up 8 bases and V 2 bases, and 6 bases lay outside the gene matches. The DNA for the CDR3 is TGTGCCAGCAGCTTATTAGCGGGAGGGCCAGATGAGCAGTTCTTC. Protein product: CASSLLAGGPDEQFF.

A few counts support this clonotype. The J gene is TRBJ1-3, the V gene TRBV20-1; the D is unclear. CDR1 DFQATT and CDR2 SNEGSKA come from the germline V gene (reference sequence). V dropped 5 bases and J dropped 0 bases, with 14 bases sitting between them. The CDR3 runs to 15 residues. CDR3 DNA sequence: TGCAGTGCTCCGAGTCTACCTGGCTCTGGAAACACCATATATTTT. Translation: CSAPSLPGSGNTIYF.

This clonotype showed up many times. V usage is TRBV28 and J usage is TRBJ2-5; TRBD2 might be the D (5 bases). V lost 4 bases to trimming and J lost 7 bases, with 16 bases between them. The CDR3 totals 14 residues. From germline, CDR1 is MDHEN and CDR2 SYDVKM. CDR3 amino acids: CASSSPLVYGTQYF. CDR3 bases: TGTGCCAGCAGTTCGCCACTAGTCTACGGGACCCAGTACTTC.

The chain is built from TRBV5-6 and TRBJ1-2; no firm D call. Germline CDR1 reads SGHDT; CDR2 reads YYEEEE. The CDR3 contains 15 residues. V shed 3 bases and J shed 3 bases, with 15 bases lying between them. The CDR3 region is CASSSISPGDYGYTF. The CDR3 nucleotides are TGTGCCAGCAGCTCCATTTCCCCCGGTGACTATGGCTACACCTTC.

At least ten counts were recorded for this clonotype. V is TRBV30 and J is TRBJ2-7; D not resolved. The CDR3 extends over 14 amino acids. Germline CDR1 GTSNPN, CDR2 SVGIG (reference sequence). Trimming took off 0 bases at V and 2 bases at J, with 11 bases between the two ends. Written as DNA, the CDR3 is TGTGCCTGGAGTGTACTGGGTAGTCCCTACGAGCAGTACTTC. This encodes CAWSVLGSPYEQYF. The full variable domain, rest sourced from reference TRBV30 and TRBJ2-7, is SQTIHQWPATLVQPVGSPLSLECTVEGTSNPNLYWYRQAAGRGLQLLFYSVGIGQISSEVPQNLSASRPQDRQFILSSKKLLLSDSGFYLCAWSVLGSPYEQYFGPGTRLTVT.

This clonotype came up many times. This chain links TRBV12-3 or TRBV12-4 with TRBJ1-2, with 8 nucleotides matching TRBD1. The V and J ends lost 4 bases and 8 bases, in that order; junction bases with no gene match: 6. The CDR3 runs 13 residues. CDR3 residues: CASSYDRGKGYTF. The CDR3 bases are TGTGCCAGCAGTTACGACAGGGGAAAGGGCTACACCTTC.

V gene TRBV5-1 combines with J gene TRBJ2-2; 8 nucleotides agree with TRBD2. Germline V gene sequence: CDR1 SGHRS, CDR2 YFSETQ. The CDR3 loop spans 15 amino acids. V lost 4 bases and J lost 7; bases outside the gene matches: 9. Here the CDR3 DNA reads TGCGCCAGCAGCAACACTAGCGGCGAGGGCGGGGAGCTGTTTTTT. Protein: CASSNTSGEGGELFF. The full variable domain, in which reference TRBV5-1 and TRBJ2-2 provide the parts outside the CDR3, is KAGVTQTPRYLIKTRGQQVTLSCSPISGHRSVSWYQQTPGQGLQFLFEYFSETQRNKGNFPGRFSGRQFSNSRSEMNVSTLELGDSALYLCASSNTSGEGGELFFGEGSRLTVL.

The DNA of the CDR3 is TGTGCCGGGGGGGAAGGAGGGGGGCTCTACAATGAGCAGTTCTTC. This codes for CAGGEGGGLYNEQFF. The rearrangement links TRBV6-1 to TRBJ2-1; possible D gene TRBD2, 7 bases. Germline lookup yields CDR1 MNHNS and CDR2 SASEGT. The CDR3 contains 15 residues. V lost 11 bases to trimming and J lost 3 bases, with 20 bases between them.

This clonotype was counted ten times or more. CDR3 amino acids: CASSLPGRVLYGYTF. CDR3 DNA sequence: TGTGCCAGCAGCTTGCCGGGCAGGGTCCTATATGGCTACACCTTC. The rearrangement links TRBV5-6 to TRBJ1-2; tentatively, D is TRBD1 (5 bases). The CDR3 consists of 15 residues. Germline V gene lookup returns CDR1 SGHDT and CDR2 YYEEEE. Trimming took 1 base from V and 5 from J, leaving 15 bases between them.

This clonotype was observed many times. The chain links TRBV20-1 to TRBJ2-3; tentatively, D is TRBD1 (7 bases). Trimming shortened V by 3 bases and J by 5 bases, and 15 bases separated the two germline ends. CDR1 is DFQATT and CDR2 is SNEGSKA in the germline V gene (reference sequence). This CDR3 region has 14 residues. CDR3 residues: CSARGRGEVDTQYF. Written as DNA, the CDR3 is TGCAGTGCTAGGGGCAGGGGGGAGGTAGATACGCAGTATTTT.

This clonotype was seen a handful of times. The V call is TRBV20-1, the J call TRBJ2-5, with D hard to call. V was cut by 0 bases and J by 2 bases, with 10 bases left in between. The CDR3 length is 14 residues. The germline V gene has CDR1 DFQATT and CDR2 SNEGSKA (reference sequence). CDR3 coding DNA: TGCAGTGCTAGAGAGTCCCCAGGTCAAGAGACCCAGTACTTC. Translating it yields CSARESPGQETQYF.

This clonotype showed up just a few times. The chain couples TRBV18 to TRBJ2-7, with D maybe TRBD1 (6 bases). Germline CDR1 is KGHSH and CDR2 is LQKENI. Trimming removed 6 bases from V and 6 bases from J, with 15 bases in between. There are 13 residues in the CDR3. In DNA form, the CDR3 reads TGTGCCAGCTCGAGCCGAACAGGGTTCGAGCAGTACTTC. This translates into CASSSRTGFEQYF.

This clonotype was seen more than once but under ten times. The V and J genes are TRBV19 and TRBJ1-2; 10 bases agree with TRBD1. The CDR3 totals 17 residues. Trimming at V came to 5 bases and at J to 8 bases, leaving 17 bases not matched to a gene. Germline values: CDR1 LNHDA, CDR2 SQIVND (reference sequence). This CDR3 is CASSPRQGANPRTGYTF. The CDR3 bases are TGTGCCAGTAGTCCTCGACAGGGGGCGAATCCTAGGACGGGCTACACCTTC. Complete variable domain (other parts from reference TRBV19 and TRBJ1-2): DGGITQSPKYLFRKEGQNVTLSCEQNLNHDAMYWYRQDPGQGLRLIYYSQIVNDFQKGDIAEGYSVSREKKESFPLTVTSAQKNPTAFYLCASSPRQGANPRTGYTFGSGTRLTVV.

Ten or more counts support this clonotype. V gene TRBV4-1 combines with J gene TRBJ1-5; 7 bases map to TRBD1. This CDR3 comprises 14 residues. Germline V gives CDR1 MGHRA, CDR2 YSYEKL. Trimming cost V 3 bases and J 3 bases; bases outside gene matches: 2. CDR3 nucleotide sequence: TGCGCCAGCAGCCAGGGACAGCACAATCAGCCCCAGCATTTT. Amino acid sequence: CASSQGQHNQPQHF.

Ten or more counts support this clonotype. The V gene is TRBV7-9, the J gene TRBJ2-5, with 9 bases matching TRBD1. Germline values: CDR1 SEHNR, CDR2 FQNEAQ (reference sequence). The CDR3 contains 17 residues. J was trimmed by 5 bases and V by 5 bases; bases with no gene match: 15. CDR3 residues: CASSTTSTGGILETQYF. For the CDR3, the DNA is TGTGCCAGCAGCACTACATCGACAGGGGGGATACTTGAGACCCAGTACTTC.

This chain uses TRBV9 with TRBJ1-4; 10 positions match TRBD1. Germline loops: CDR1 SGDLS, CDR2 YYNGEE. V shed 3 bases and J 0 bases; nucleotides not matched to a gene: 11. CDR3 length: 19 residues. The CDR3 loop reads CASSALGQGVGTTNEKLFF. CDR3 DNA: TGTGCCAGCAGCGCCCTAGGACAGGGGGTCGGGACAACTAATGAAAAACTGTTTTTT.